Below are 21 T cell receptor beta chains sequenced from a single sample in a study of PD-L1 blockade in urothelial cancer (dated 2017 in TCRdb). Library preparation was by the immunoSEQ multiplex PCR assay. TCRdb stores this immuneACCESS table with in-frame sequences only. Part of the clones is absent; in the studies checked, under half of the shortfall reflects unresolved V genes, and no reason is known for the rest. This sample is represented by about 45,000 clones; 70% to 90% of them were singletons. 3.5% to 5% of the sample comes from the top ten. The sequences come from PBMCs, collected around atezolizumab (anti-PD-L1) treatment. The receptor source for this set is a man at least 80 years old with urothelial cancer.

This clone was observed once. The chain recombines TRBV7-2 with TRBJ1-1, with D maybe TRBD1 (6 bases). The V gene's germline CDR1 is SGHTA and CDR2 FQGNSA. This CDR3 is built from 15 residues. V lost 1 base to trimming and J lost 0 bases, with 9 bases between them. In nucleotides, the CDR3 is TGTGCCAGCAGCTTAGAACGGACAGTGAACACTGAAGCTTTCTTT. Encoded protein: CASSLERTVNTEAFF. Combining the CDR3 with reference TRBV7-2 and TRBJ1-1 gives the whole variable domain GAGVSQSPSNKVTEKGKDVELRCDPISGHTALYWYRQSLGQGLEFLIYFQGNSAPDKSGLPSDRFSAERTGGSVSTLTIQRTQQEDSAVYLCASSLERTVNTEAFFGQGTRLTVV.

The J gene is TRBJ2-1, the V gene TRBV30, with TRBD2 matching 8 bases. The junction had 6 bases not matched to a gene; V was cut back by 2 bases and J by 6 bases. The CDR3 runs 14 residues. Germline loops: CDR1 GTSNPN, CDR2 SVGIG (reference sequence). The CDR3 is CAWSTSGGVNEQFF. As DNA, the CDR3 is TGTGCCTGGAGTACCAGCGGGGGTGTCAATGAGCAGTTCTTC. Complete variable domain (other parts from reference TRBV30 and TRBJ2-1): SQTIHQWPATLVQPVGSPLSLECTVEGTSNPNLYWYRQAAGRGLQLLFYSVGIGQISSEVPQNLSASRPQDRQFILSSKKLLLSDSGFYLCAWSTSGGVNEQFFGPGTRLTVL.

This rearrangement joins TRBV11-2 to TRBJ2-7; D gene uncertain. The CDR3 covers 14 residues. Trimming took off 1 base at V and 0 bases at J, with 7 bases between the two ends. CDR1 and CDR2 from the germline V gene are SGHAT and FQNNGV. For the CDR3, the DNA is TGTGCCAGCAGCTTAGGGCAGGTCTCCTACGAGCAGTACTTC. This encodes CASSLGQVSYEQYF.

The chain uses TRBV5-1 and TRBJ2-7; 7 bases fit TRBD1. The CDR3 consists of 14 residues. V gave up 4 bases and J gave up 3 bases; unmatched junction bases: 7. Per the germline V gene, CDR1 is SGHRS and CDR2 is YFSETQ. The CDR3 bases are TGCGCCAGCAGCGGACAGGCCACGAACTACGAGCAGTACTTC. It specifies CASSGQATNYEQYF.

The chain carries TRBV18 and TRBJ1-1; D possibly corresponds to TRBD1 (6 bases). Between the trimmed V and J ends, which lost 4 bases and 3 bases, there was a span of 9 bases. The CDR3 is made up of 13 amino acids. Germline CDR1 KGHSH, CDR2 LQKENI. The CDR3 bases are TGTGCCAGCTCACAGGGGGTTGACACTGAAGCTTTCTTT. It encodes CASSQGVDTEAFF. The full variable domain, completed using reference TRBV18 and TRBJ1-1, is NAGVMQNPRHLVRRRGQEARLRCSPMKGHSHVYWYRQLPEEGLKFMVYLQKENIIDESGMPKERFSAEFPKEGPSILRIQQVVRGDSAAYFCASSQGVDTEAFFGQGTRLTVV.

This sequence joins TRBV29-1 and TRBJ2-7; a possible D gene is TRBD2 (5 bases). The CDR3 is 13 amino acids. Germline V lookup: CDR1 SQVTM, CDR2 ANQGSEA. Trimming removed 6 bases at V and 0 bases at J, with 12 bases between. CDR3 region: CSVLGRDSYEQYF. The CDR3 DNA follows: TGCAGCGTCCTAGGACGGGACTCCTACGAGCAGTACTTC.

The chain combines TRBV5-4 with TRBJ2-2; the D gene is possibly TRBD2 (7 bases). Germline CDR1 reads SGHNT; CDR2 reads YYREEE (reference sequence). The CDR3 extends over 14 amino acids. V was pared by 10 bases and J by 0 bases, with 13 bases between. The DNA for the CDR3 is TGTGCCGGAGCGGGACAACCGAACACCGGGGAGCTGTTTTTT. Protein sequence: CAGAGQPNTGELFF.

This chain joins TRBV7-2 and TRBJ1-5; 9 bases line up with TRBD1. Per the germline V gene, CDR1 is SGHTA and CDR2 is FQGNSA. The J segment lost 4 bases and the V segment lost 4 bases, leaving 11 bases of the junction unmatched. CDR3 length: 17 residues. The CDR3 protein is CASSSRVTGGKNQPQHF. DNA for the CDR3: TGTGCCAGCAGCTCAAGGGTGACAGGGGGTAAGAATCAGCCCCAGCATTTT. Together with reference TRBV7-2 and TRBJ1-5, the CDR3 gives the full variable domain: GAGVSQSPSNKVTEKGKDVELRCDPISGHTALYWYRQSLGQGLEFLIYFQGNSAPDKSGLPSDRFSAERTGGSVSTLTIQRTQQEDSAVYLCASSSRVTGGKNQPQHFGDGTRLSIL.

V and J are TRBV7-9 and TRBJ1-1; possibly TRBD1 for D (5 bases). The CDR3 consists of 12 residues. The germline CDR1 and CDR2 sequences are SEHNR and FQNEAQ (reference sequence). V was trimmed by 1 base and J by 7 bases, leaving 7 bases between them. The CDR3 nucleotides are TGTGCCAGCAGCTTAGAGGGGTTTGAAGCTTTCTTT. Residues: CASSLEGFEAFF. The full variable domain, its missing parts supplied by reference TRBV7-9 and TRBJ1-1, is DTGVSQNPRHKITKRGQNVTFRCDPISEHNRLYWYRQTLGQGPEFLTYFQNEAQLEKSRLLSDRFSAERPKGSFSTLEIQRTEQGDSAMYLCASSLEGFEAFFGQGTRLTVV.

V and J are TRBV30 and TRBJ2-5; the match to TRBD1 covers 8 bases. The CDR3 spans 13 residues. The V gene's germline CDR1 is GTSNPN and CDR2 SVGIG (reference sequence). The V and J ends lost 3 bases and 4 bases, in that order; junction bases with no gene match: 4. CDR3 DNA: TGTGCCTGGAGCGGACAGGGAGGAGAGACCCAGTACTTC. Its protein is CAWSGQGGETQYF.

This clone was seen once. V usage is TRBV19 and J usage is TRBJ2-3, with TRBD1 matching over 10 bases. Germline assignment: CDR1 LNHDA and CDR2 SQIVND (reference sequence). This CDR3 spans 15 amino acids. The trim removed 5 bases at V and 2 bases at J, leaving 4 bases unmatched. CDR3 loop: CASSPTGGSTDTQYF. The CDR3 nucleotides read TGTGCCAGTAGTCCGACAGGGGGCTCCACAGATACGCAGTATTTT. Full variable domain (outside the CDR3, taken from reference TRBV19 and TRBJ2-3): DGGITQSPKYLFRKEGQNVTLSCEQNLNHDAMYWYRQDPGQGLRLIYYSQIVNDFQKGDIAEGYSVSREKKESFPLTVTSAQKNPTAFYLCASSPTGGSTDTQYFGPGTRLTVL.

V gene TRBV30 combines with J gene TRBJ2-7; perhaps TRBD1 as D (6 bases). V lost 0 bases and J 2 bases, leaving 14 bases between the germline ends. The germline V gene encodes CDR1 GTSNPN and CDR2 SVGIG (reference sequence). The CDR3 spans 15 residues. CDR3 protein: CAWSVIGQNPYEQYF. The CDR3 coding sequence is TGTGCCTGGAGTGTAATAGGACAGAACCCCTACGAGCAGTACTTC.

The rearrangement links TRBV9 to TRBJ2-3; 9 bases are shared with TRBD2. CDR1 and CDR2 from the germline V gene are SGDLS and YYNGEE. V was pared by 4 bases and J by 6 bases, with 3 bases of the junction left unmatched. The CDR3 sequence is 13 residues long. The DNA of the CDR3 is TGTGCCAGCAGCTTCGCGGGAGGGGATACGCAGTATTTT. Amino acid sequence: CASSFAGGDTQYF.

V gene TRBV11-3 combines with J gene TRBJ2-3; 11 nucleotides align to TRBD2. V dropped 5 bases and J dropped 3; count of bases not matched to a gene: 7. Germline V lookup: CDR1 SGHNT, CDR2 YENEEA. The CDR3 totals 16 residues. The CDR3 here is CASSPTSGRLTDTQYF. The CDR3 DNA follows: TGTGCCAGCAGCCCAACTAGCGGGAGACTTACAGATACGCAGTATTTT.

The J gene is TRBJ1-1, the V gene TRBV30, with 7 bases that match TRBD1. J gave up 3 bases and V 7 bases, and 8 bases lay outside the gene matches. This CDR3 has 13 residues. CDR1 is GTSNPN and CDR2 is SVGIG in the germline V gene (reference sequence). CDR3 DNA sequence: TGTGCCTTCATGTACAGGGGAGACACTGAAGCTTTCTTT. Residues: CAFMYRGDTEAFF.

This rearrangement joins TRBV4-1 to TRBJ2-7, with TRBD2 identical over 7 bases. The germline CDR1 and CDR2 sequences are MGHRA and YSYEKL. The CDR3 has 17 residues. Trimming removed 3 bases from V and 0 bases from J; junction bases left unmatched: 11. CDR3 sequence (DNA): TGCGCCAGCAGCCAGGTCTTGGGGCTAGCGGACTCCTACGAGCAGTACTTC. It codes for CASSQVLGLADSYEQYF.

The chain recombines TRBV7-2 with TRBJ2-7; no firm D call. This CDR3 has 12 amino acids. Germline CDR1 SGHTA, CDR2 FQGNSA. Trimming removed 5 bases at V and 0 bases at J, with 5 bases between. This CDR3 is CASSPISYEQYF. The CDR3 bases are TGTGCCAGCAGCCCAATCTCCTACGAGCAGTACTTC.

The chain joins TRBV5-1 to TRBJ2-7, with D maybe TRBD1 (6 bases). The CDR3 length is 13 residues. Trimming removed 5 bases at V and 3 bases at J, with 12 bases between. Germline lookup yields CDR1 SGHRS and CDR2 YFSETQ. Here the CDR3 reads CASRAGTNYEQYF. As DNA, the CDR3 is TGCGCCAGCAGAGCCGGGACAAACTACGAGCAGTACTTC.

This clone has only one observation. The chain is built from TRBV28 and TRBJ1-5, with a tentative D call TRBD1 (5 bases). Trimming took off 11 bases at V and 0 bases at J, with 8 bases between the two ends. The CDR3 is made up of 12 amino acids. Germline V gene lookup returns CDR1 MDHEN and CDR2 SYDVKM. In nucleotides, the CDR3 is TGTGCCGGGGGGGATAGCAATCAGCCCCAGCATTTT. It translates to CAGGDSNQPQHF. The full variable domain, completed using reference TRBV28 and TRBJ1-5, is DVKVTQSSRYLVKRTGEKVFLECVQDMDHENMFWYRQDPGLGLRLIYFSYDVKMKEKGDIPEGYSVSREKKERFSLILESASTNQTSMYLCAGGDSNQPQHFGDGTRLSIL.

The V gene is TRBV7-6, the J gene TRBJ2-5, with 9 bases matching TRBD2. The CDR3 is 19 amino acids. J gave up 1 base and V 5 bases, and 17 bases lay outside the gene matches. Germline V gene data show CDR1 as SGHVS and CDR2 as FNYEAQ. The CDR3 loop reads CASSAHSLAGPNPQETQYF. The CDR3 DNA follows: TGTGCCAGCAGCGCCCACAGTCTAGCGGGACCAAACCCCCAAGAGACCCAGTACTTC.

The CDR3 sequence: CASRQAGVYGYTF. CDR3 in DNA: TGTGCCAGCAGACAGGCAGGGGTTTATGGCTACACCTTC. V gene TRBV6-1 combines with J gene TRBJ1-2; D perhaps matches TRBD1 (6 bases). This CDR3 is built from 13 residues. Looked up from germline, CDR1 is MNHNS and CDR2 is SASEGT. V lost 6 bases to trimming and J lost 5 bases, with 13 bases between them.